What follows are 13 T cell receptor beta chains derived from one specimen sequenced in a study of T cells in Graves' hyperthyroidism and ophthalmopathy (dated by TCRdb to between 2018 and 2021). The library was made by multiplex PCR. Instrument used: Illumina HiSeq 2000. Amplification of TCR beta CDR3 regions was carried out from RNA transcripts. The TCR CDR3 was subjected to a first round of RT-PCR using the HTBI primer set and the Qiagen OneStep RT-PCR kit. TCRdb passed the public sequencing reads through fastp at Q25 and MiXCR, retaining productive beta sequences. Identical CDR3 proteins give one entry, which carries the most common genes and DNA. The sample records around 450,000 distinct CDR3 sequences, 15% to 19% of which are singletons. In total, the top ten clones hold approximately 7.5% of the sample. Sequencing used blood. The receptor source for this set is a woman aged 18 to 35 with Graves' hyperthyroidism.

In its sample, this clonotype was seen many times. This chain uses TRBV7-8 with TRBJ2-2; 8 bases are a match to TRBD2. CDR1 and CDR2 from the germline V gene are SGHVS and FQNEAQ. V was pared by 7 bases and J by 0 bases, with 7 bases of the junction left unmatched. CDR3 length: 16 amino acids. CDR3 DNA sequence: TGTGCCAGCACCACCCCGACTAGCGCGAACACCGGGGAGCTGTTTTTT. This sequence encodes CASTTPTSANTGELFF. Full variable domain (outside the CDR3, taken from reference TRBV7-8 and TRBJ2-2): GAGVSQSPRYKVAKRGQDVALRCDPISGHVSLFWYQQALGQGPEFLTYFQNEAQLDKSGLPSDRFFAERPEGSVSTLKIQRTQQEDSAVYLCASTTPTSANTGELFFGEGSRLTVL.

This clonotype was picked up many times. Here the CDR3 reads CASSLRDGDSGMQYF. The CDR3 DNA sequence: TGCGCCAGCAGCTTGAGGGATGGGGATAGCGGGATGCAGTATTTT. This sequence joins TRBV5-1 and TRBJ2-3, with 8 bases that match TRBD2. Germline loops: CDR1 SGHRS, CDR2 YFSETQ. V was clipped by 1 base and J by 11 bases; unmatched bases: 12. The CDR3 contains 15 residues.

The chain carries TRBV6-2 or TRBV6-3 and TRBJ2-3; 8 bases are shared with TRBD2. The trim removed 5 bases at V and 1 base at J, leaving 8 bases unmatched. CDR1 and CDR2 from the germline V gene are MNHEY and SVGEGT. This CDR3 region has 16 residues. CDR3 loop: CASSRLSGVGTDTQYF. CDR3 DNA: TGTGCCAGCAGTAGGCTTAGCGGGGTTGGCACAGATACGCAGTATTTT.

This clonotype appeared many times. The chain links TRBV29-1 to TRBJ1-2; TRBD1 matches at 7 bases. This CDR3 comprises 11 residues. The J segment lost 8 bases and the V segment lost 7 bases, leaving 7 bases of the junction unmatched. From germline, CDR1 is SQVTM and CDR2 ANQGSEA. CDR3 sequence: CSAATGDGYTF. The DNA for the CDR3 is TGCAGCGCCGCTACAGGGGACGGCTACACCTTC.

This clonotype has at least ten counts. The chain is built from TRBV2 and TRBJ1-5; tentatively, D is TRBD1 (6 bases). Trimming left V 8 bases short and J 0 bases short, with 8 bases between. The length of the CDR3 is 13 residues. CDR1 SNHLY and CDR2 FYNNEI come from the germline V gene. CDR3 protein: CASEGVSNQPQHF. CDR3 nucleotide sequence: TGTGCCAGCGAGGGGGTTAGCAATCAGCCCCAGCATTTT. Filled out from reference TRBV2 and TRBJ1-5, the complete variable domain reads EPEVTQTPSHQVTQMGQEVILRCVPISNHLYFYWYRQILGQKVEFLVSFYNNEISEKSEIFDDQFSVERPDGSNFTLKIRSTKLEDSAMYFCASEGVSNQPQHFGDGTRLSIL.

The chain employs TRBV28 and TRBJ2-3; 10 nucleotides line up with TRBD2. The ends lost 6 bases at V and 5 bases at J; junction bases unmatched: 5. This CDR3 has 14 residues. The germline V gene has CDR1 MDHEN and CDR2 SYDVKM. The CDR3 coding sequence is TGTGCCAGCAGCGAGCGGGGGGGAGGAGATACGCAGTATTTT. It encodes CASSERGGGDTQYF. Combining the CDR3 with reference TRBV28 and TRBJ2-3 gives the whole variable domain DVKVTQSSRYLVKRTGEKVFLECVQDMDHENMFWYRQDPGLGLRLIYFSYDVKMKEKGDIPEGYSVSREKKERFSLILESASTNQTSMYLCASSERGGGDTQYFGPGTRLTVL.

This clonotype was seen at least ten times. CDR3 in amino acids: CASSLFLDVYNEQFF. For the CDR3, the DNA is TGTGCCAGCAGCTTGTTCCTGGACGTTTACAATGAGCAGTTCTTC. The chain employs TRBV5-8 and TRBJ2-1, with D unclear. Germline assignment: CDR1 SGHTS and CDR2 YDEGEE. This CDR3 comprises 15 residues. Trimming shortened V by 1 base and J by 4 bases, and 12 bases separated the two germline ends.

J is TRBJ2-6 and V is TRBV19; D is unresolved. CDR1 is LNHDA, CDR2 SQIVND, per germline (reference sequence). V was shortened by 7 bases and J by 4 bases, with 11 bases between the two germline ends. The CDR3 has 14 amino acids. CDR3: CASNGFWGANVLTF. CDR3 DNA sequence: TGTGCCAGTAATGGTTTCTGGGGGGCCAACGTCCTGACTTTC.

This chain uses TRBV9 with TRBJ2-7, with 10 positions matching TRBD2. The CDR3 runs to 14 residues. The germline V gene encodes CDR1 SGDLS and CDR2 YYNGEE. V was pared by 2 bases and J by 7 bases, with 6 bases of the junction left unmatched. Here the CDR3 reads CASSVSGRAREQYF. CDR3 coding DNA: TGTGCCAGCAGCGTGAGCGGGAGGGCCAGGGAGCAGTACTTC.

The sample holds a few counts of this clonotype. The chain joins TRBV28 to TRBJ2-5, with D possibly being TRBD2 (8 bases). Germline loops: CDR1 MDHEN, CDR2 SYDVKM. V was pared by 5 bases and J by 14 bases, with 24 bases between. CDR3 size: 14 residues. The CDR3 nucleotides are TGTGCCAGCAGTCCTGCATCAGGGGGGACTAGGTTTTACTTC. Protein: CASSPASGGTRFYF.

This clonotype was counted a single time. A read error is possible here, since a much larger clone lies one base away. The chain joins TRBV6-1 to TRBJ1-6; D unclear. Germline loops: CDR1 MNHNS, CDR2 SASEGT. The V gene lost 6 bases and the J gene lost 9 bases, with 15 bases spanning the gap. The CDR3 covers 14 residues. The CDR3 sequence: CASSPRGQGSPLHF. CDR3 DNA sequence: TGTGCCAGCAGCCCCCGAGGCCAAGGTTCACCCCTCCACTTT.

This CDR3 reads CASSQEGGGCNQPQHF. The CDR3, as DNA: TGTGCCAGCAGCCAAGAAGGGGGCGGGTGCAATCAGCCCCAGCATTTT. The chain combines TRBV3-1 with TRBJ1-5; 7 bases align to TRBD1. The CDR3 length is 16 residues. V lost 0 bases and J lost 2; bases outside the gene matches: 4. Per germline, CDR1 LGHDT and CDR2 YNNKEL (reference sequence).

This clonotype has a count of ten or more. The V gene is TRBV12-3 or TRBV12-4, the J gene TRBJ2-3, with 9 bases matching TRBD2. The CDR3 is 16 residues long. V gave up 5 bases and J gave up 2 bases; unmatched junction bases: 8. CDR3 sequence: CASSLILAGFTDTQYF. CDR3 DNA: TGTGCCAGCAGTCTCATCCTAGCGGGATTCACAGATACGCAGTATTTT.